The 7 T cell receptor beta chains below were found in one sample sequenced in a study of T cells in Graves' hyperthyroidism and ophthalmopathy (dated by TCRdb to about 2019). Library preparation was by multiplex PCR. Sequencing was performed on an Illumina HiSeq 2000. TCR beta CDR3 regions were amplified from RNA transcripts. A first-round RT-PCR of the TCR CDR3 used the HTBI primer set with the Qiagen OneStep RT-PCR kit. The public reads were reanalyzed by TCRdb: fastp trimming at Q25, MiXCR alignment, in-frame beta chains only. All rows with the same CDR3 protein become a single entry with the most common DNA and genes. The sample table shows approximately 300,000 distinct CDR3 sequences, and roughly 15% are seen once. The top ten constitute around 34% of the sample. The sample taken for sequencing was blood. The receptors shown here come from a man younger than 40 with Graves' hyperthyroidism.

At least ten counts were recorded for this clonotype. The V call is TRBV11-2, the J call TRBJ2-5; the D gene is possibly TRBD2 (6 bases). Germline V gene sequence: CDR1 SGHAT, CDR2 FQNNGV. The CDR3 has 16 amino acids. The V end was cut by 5 bases, the J end by 3 bases, with 19 bases between. The DNA of the CDR3 is TGTGCCAGCAGCCGGGGACTTCCCACGCCCAAAGAGACCCAGTACTTC. Translation: CASSRGLPTPKETQYF.

The chain is built from TRBV12-3 or TRBV12-4 and TRBJ2-1; D gene uncertain. V lost 0 bases and J 6 bases, leaving 12 bases between the germline ends. The CDR3 spans 15 residues. Here the CDR3 DNA reads TGTGCCAGCAGTTTAGCGCTGGGAAATATCAATGAGCAGTTCTTC. Translated, it gives CASSLALGNINEQFF.

This clonotype was detected a few times. The rearrangement uses TRBV9 and TRBJ2-2, with no clear D. With 2 bases removed from V and 6 bases from J, the gap between germline ends came to 8 bases. Germline assignment: CDR1 SGDLS and CDR2 YYNGEE. The CDR3 has 13 residues. CDR3 nucleotides: TGTGCCAGCAGCGTGGTACCAGCCGGGGAGCTGTTTTTT. Translated, it gives CASSVVPAGELFF.

Many counts were recorded for this clonotype. The chain employs TRBV11-1 and TRBJ1-1, with 8 bases identical to TRBD1. Germline V lookup: CDR1 SGHAT, CDR2 FQDESV (reference sequence). The CDR3 loop spans 14 amino acids. V gave up 0 bases and J gave up 5 bases; unmatched junction bases: 2. CDR3 nucleotides: TGTGCCAGCAGCTTAGCCAGGGGGCAGACTGAAGCTTTCTTT. Its translation: CASSLARGQTEAFF. Combining the CDR3 with reference TRBV11-1 and TRBJ1-1 gives the whole variable domain EAEVAQSPRYKITEKSQAVAFWCDPISGHATLYWYRQILGQGPELLVQFQDESVVDDSQLPKDRFSAERLKGVDSTLKIQPAELGDSAMYLCASSLARGQTEAFFGQGTRLTVV.

A few counts support this clonotype. The rearrangement links TRBV5-1 to TRBJ2-1, with D possibly matching TRBD2 (6 bases). Trimming left V 3 bases short and J 2 bases short, with 9 bases between. The CDR3 length is 14 residues. CDR1 is SGHRS and CDR2 is YFSETQ in the germline V gene. CDR3 loop: CASSSGLTYNEQFF. CDR3 in DNA: TGCGCCAGCAGCTCGGGACTCACCTACAATGAGCAGTTCTTC.

A remark on this clonotype: A read error may account for a junction end that differs from germline. This rearrangement joins TRBV30 to TRBJ2-7; possibly TRBD1 or TRBD2 for D (7 bases each). CDR1 and CDR2 from the germline V gene are GTSNPN and SVGIG (reference sequence). The CDR3 is made up of 16 amino acids. The chain's CDR3 is CAWSVPSGGVSYGQYF. The CDR3 DNA is TGTGCCTGGAGTGTACCCTCAGGGGGGGTCTCCTACGGGCAGTACTTC.

This CDR3 is CSVAESAGELFF. The DNA for the CDR3 is TGCAGCGTTGCGGAGAGCGCCGGGGAGCTGTTTTTT. The chain joins TRBV29-1 to TRBJ2-2, with D unclear. The CDR3 runs to 12 residues. Germline CDR1 SQVTM, CDR2 ANQGSEA. The ends were cut back, 4 bases at V and 6 bases at J, with 9 bases in the middle.